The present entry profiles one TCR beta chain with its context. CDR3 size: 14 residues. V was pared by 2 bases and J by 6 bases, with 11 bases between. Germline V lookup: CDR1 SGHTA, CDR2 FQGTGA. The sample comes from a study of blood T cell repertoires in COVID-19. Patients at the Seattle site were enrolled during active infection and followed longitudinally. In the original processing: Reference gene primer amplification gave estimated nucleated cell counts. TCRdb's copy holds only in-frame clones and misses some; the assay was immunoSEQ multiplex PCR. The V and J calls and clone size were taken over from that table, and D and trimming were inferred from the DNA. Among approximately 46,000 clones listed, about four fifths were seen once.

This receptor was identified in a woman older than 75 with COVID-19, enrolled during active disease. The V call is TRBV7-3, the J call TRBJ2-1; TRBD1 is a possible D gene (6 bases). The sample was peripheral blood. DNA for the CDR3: TGTGCCAGCAGCTTAGGGTCAGGGGTCAATGAGCAGTTCTTC. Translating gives CASSLGSGVNEQFF. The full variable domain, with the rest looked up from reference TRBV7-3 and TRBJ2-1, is GAGVSQTPSNKVTEKGKYVELRCDPISGHTALYWYRQSLGQGPEFLIYFQGTGAADDSGLPNDRFFAVRPEGSVSTLKIQRTERGDSAVYLCASSLGSGVNEQFFGPGTRLTVL.